One sample yielded the 17 T cell receptor beta chains listed below, sequenced in a study of blood T cells in healthy people across ages. A sample-barcoded 5' primer and a J-beta primer mix were used in a second PCR of about 7 to 12 cycles. TCRdb passed the 5' RACE reads through MiXCR, listing each CDR3 protein once. The sample has over 1,500,000 distinct CDR3 sequences, approximately 50% seen once; the top ten hold 2% to 2.5%. Sequenced input: blood. These receptors originate from a woman between 35 and 50 years old in good health.

This clonotype appeared a few times. The chain links TRBV10-3 to TRBJ2-5; tentative D call: TRBD1 (6 bases). V was cut by 5 bases and J by 2 bases, with 9 bases left in between. The CDR3 sequence is 13 residues long. Germline lookup yields CDR1 ENHRY and CDR2 SYGVKD. CDR3 DNA: TGTGCCATCAGTTGGACAGATCAAGAGACCCAGTACTTC. Protein sequence: CAISWTDQETQYF.

Only a few counts were recorded for this clonotype. The J gene is TRBJ2-7, the V gene TRBV7-2, with D unclear. Germline-derived CDR1 and CDR2 are SGHTA and FQGNSA. The V and J ends lost 0 bases and 7 bases respectively, with 10 bases between them. The CDR3 extends over 13 amino acids. The CDR3 loop reads CASSLAHSAEQYF. CDR3 sequence (DNA): TGTGCCAGCAGCTTAGCGCACAGTGCGGAGCAGTACTTC.

There are a few counts of this clonotype. The rearrangement uses TRBV12-3 or TRBV12-4 and TRBJ2-5, with TRBD1 identical over 8 bases. This CDR3 has 13 amino acids. J was trimmed by 13 bases and V by 0 bases; bases with no gene match: 7. In DNA, the CDR3 is TGTGCCAGCAGTTTAGCAGGGACAGGAATATCGTACTTC. Its protein product is CASSLAGTGISYF.

The chain carries TRBV4-2 and TRBJ2-1; D tentatively fits TRBD1 or TRBD2 (5 bases each). Germline V gene data show CDR1 as LGHNA and CDR2 as YNFKEQ. The V gene lost 0 bases and the J gene lost 6 bases, with 18 bases spanning the gap. CDR3 length: 17 residues. The CDR3 DNA follows: TGTGCCAGCAGCCAAGACTTACTAGAGGGACGGCTCAATGAGCAGTTCTTC. Amino acids: CASSQDLLEGRLNEQFF.

The chain employs TRBV5-1 and TRBJ2-1; D possibly matches TRBD1 or TRBD2 (5 bases each). CDR3 length: 14 residues. The germline CDR1 and CDR2 sequences are SGHRS and YFSETQ. V was shortened by 7 bases and J by 3 bases, with 14 bases between the two germline ends. The CDR3 DNA reads as TGCGCCAGCGGCCCTAGGGACGGCTACAATGAGCAGTTCTTC. Its protein product is CASGPRDGYNEQFF.

The chain joins TRBV29-1 to TRBJ1-5; unclear D gene. CDR1 is SQVTM and CDR2 is ANQGSEA in the germline V gene. Deletions cut 1 base from V and 4 bases from J, with 11 bases between. The CDR3 runs 14 residues. The CDR3 DNA reads TGCAGCGTTGAAGTGGAGGGAAGGAATCAGCCCCAGCATTTT. This encodes CSVEVEGRNQPQHF. The whole variable domain, filled in from reference TRBV29-1 and TRBJ1-5, reads SAVISQKPSRDICQRGTSLTIQCQVDSQVTMMFWYRQQPGQSLTLIATANQGSEATYESGFVIDKFPISRPNLTFSTLTVSNMSPEDSSIYLCSVEVEGRNQPQHFGDGTRLSIL.

This clonotype was recorded a few times. The chain is built from TRBV10-3 and TRBJ2-4, with a tentative D call TRBD1 (6 bases). Germline lookup yields CDR1 ENHRY and CDR2 SYGVKD. The CDR3 covers 16 residues. Trimming shortened V by 2 bases and J by 3 bases, and 14 bases separated the two germline ends. The CDR3 sequence: CAISEGGRGGKNIQYF. In nucleotides, the CDR3 is TGTGCCATCAGTGAGGGCGGCAGGGGTGGCAAAAACATTCAGTACTTC.

The chain employs TRBV7-9 and TRBJ1-6, with TRBD1 matching over 7 bases. The CDR3 consists of 16 residues. Per germline, CDR1 SEHNR and CDR2 FQNEAQ (reference sequence). J was trimmed by 6 bases and V by 1 base; bases with no gene match: 6. This chain's CDR3 is CASSLDRGLSNSPLHF. The CDR3, as DNA: TGTGCCAGCAGCTTAGACAGGGGATTATCTAATTCACCCCTCCACTTT.

The chain joins TRBV7-2 to TRBJ1-6, with 8 positions matching TRBD1. The trim removed 5 bases at V and 1 base at J, leaving 4 bases unmatched. Germline CDR1 is SGHTA and CDR2 is FQGNSA. The CDR3 is made up of 16 amino acids. This chain's CDR3 is CASSTRTGSYNSPLHF. The CDR3 DNA is TGTGCCAGCAGCACCCGGACAGGGTCCTATAATTCACCCCTCCACTTT. The variable domain in full, with the rest retrieved from reference TRBV7-2 and TRBJ1-6, is GAGVSQSPSNKVTEKGKDVELRCDPISGHTALYWYRQSLGQGLEFLIYFQGNSAPDKSGLPSDRFSAERTGGSVSTLTIQRTQQEDSAVYLCASSTRTGSYNSPLHFGNGTRLTVT.

A single count supports this clonotype. A read error may produce the germline difference seen at one junction end. The chain is built from TRBV11-2 and TRBJ2-7, with TRBD1 as a possible D gene (6 bases). The J call may not be correct, given that the DNA end is closer to TRBJ2-5. CDR3 size: 15 residues. Germline CDR1 is SGHAT and CDR2 is FQNNGV. For the CDR3, the DNA is TGCGCCAGCAGCCAGGGTAGCAGGGGCCAAGAGACCCAGTACTTC. Encoded protein: CASSQGSRGQETQYF.

This clonotype was picked up a small number of times. V gene TRBV5-6 combines with J gene TRBJ2-5; TRBD1 is a possible D gene (6 bases). The CDR3 is made up of 15 amino acids. Per the germline V gene, CDR1 is SGHDT and CDR2 is YYEEEE. V lost 4 bases and J lost 3, with 16 bases in between. The DNA for the CDR3 is TGTGCCAGCAGCGGAACCGGGACATCGGAAGAGACCCAGTACTTC. It is translated as CASSGTGTSEETQYF. Variable domain in full (rest from reference TRBV5-6 and TRBJ2-5): DAGVTQSPTHLIKTRGQQVTLRCSPKSGHDTVSWYQQALGQGPQFIFQYYEEEERQRGNFPDRFSGHQFPNYSSELNVNALLLGDSALYLCASSGTGTSEETQYFGPGTRLLVL.

The sample holds many counts of this clonotype. This rearrangement joins TRBV28 to TRBJ2-5; the match to TRBD2 covers 7 bases. J lost 4 bases, V lost 6 bases, and 11 bases had no gene match. This CDR3 contains 15 residues. Germline loops: CDR1 MDHEN, CDR2 SYDVKM. The chain's CDR3 is CASSRPSGETETQYF. As DNA, the CDR3 is TGTGCCAGCAGCCGACCCAGCGGGGAAACAGAGACCCAGTACTTC.

V gene TRBV7-9 combines with J gene TRBJ1-2, with TRBD1 as a possible D gene (6 bases). The V end was cut by 5 bases, the J end by 4 bases, with 20 bases between. Germline CDR1 SEHNR, CDR2 FQNEAQ (reference sequence). The length of the CDR3 is 16 residues. The CDR3 here is CASSPGAQGSRYGYTF. CDR3 bases: TGTGCCAGCAGCCCTGGAGCCCAGGGGAGCCGCTATGGCTACACCTTC.

The rearrangement uses TRBV5-1 and TRBJ2-7; TRBD1 aligns across 8 bases. Trimming took 4 bases from V and 0 from J; bases not matched to a gene: 6. Germline loops: CDR1 SGHRS, CDR2 YFSETQ. The CDR3 is 15 residues long. The CDR3, as DNA: TGCGCCAGCAGCCCAATTGGACAGGGCTCCTACGAGCAGTACTTC. Translating it yields CASSPIGQGSYEQYF.

This sequence joins TRBV29-1 and TRBJ2-5, with 7 positions matching TRBD1. Trimming at V came to 6 bases and at J to 1 base, leaving 11 bases not matched to a gene. The germline gives CDR1 SQVTM, CDR2 ANQGSEA. The length of the CDR3 is 15 residues. The CDR3, as DNA: TGCAGCGTACAACAGGGGTCGGCTAGCCAAGAGACCCAGTACTTC. Translation: CSVQQGSASQETQYF.

The chain has TRBV6-2 or TRBV6-3 and TRBJ2-1; 10 positions match TRBD2. Germline V CDR1 and CDR2: MNHEY, SVGEGT. The V gene end was trimmed by 6 bases and the J gene end by 5 bases; junction bases not matched to a gene: 7. This CDR3 region has 15 residues. CDR3 sequence reads: CASSRAGGPNNEQFF. The CDR3 DNA reads as TGTGCCAGCAGCAGAGCGGGGGGGCCGAACAATGAGCAGTTCTTC.

The J gene is TRBJ2-4, the V gene TRBV21-1. TRBV21-1 is a documented pseudogene. The CDR3 has 15 amino acids. Here the CDR3 reads CASSKAGLKRNIQYF. CDR3 in DNA: TGTGCCAGCAGCAAAGCGGGTCTCAAAAGGAACATTCAGTACTTC.